One sample yielded the 30 T cell receptor beta chains listed below, sequenced in a study of blood T cell repertoires in COVID-19. Clones were read by immunoSEQ multiplex PCR, and TCRdb kept only the in-frame ones, dropping some. The table shows over 100,000 clones, with almost 80% occurring only once. Sequencing was done on a sample of peripheral blood. Receptor source: a man between 60 and 75 years old with active or convalescent COVID-19.

The V gene is TRBV28, the J gene TRBJ2-7; D possibly corresponds to TRBD1 (6 bases). Germline lookup yields CDR1 MDHEN and CDR2 SYDVKM. This CDR3 has 11 amino acids. V was shortened by 11 bases and J by 2 bases, with 10 bases between the two germline ends. In DNA form, the CDR3 reads TGTGCCGCTGGGACACCCTACGAGCAGTACTTC. Protein product: CAAGTPYEQYF.

The J gene is TRBJ1-5, the V gene TRBV28, with D perhaps matching TRBD1 (5 bases). The germline gives CDR1 MDHEN, CDR2 SYDVKM. This CDR3 contains 15 residues. V was cut by 6 bases and J by 3 bases, with 15 bases left in between. CDR3 DNA: TGTGCCAGCAGCCTACCGTCAGGGCCCAATCAGCCCCAGCATTTT. This codes for CASSLPSGPNQPQHF.

The J gene is TRBJ1-4, the V gene TRBV5-1; D not certain. Germline V gives CDR1 SGHRS, CDR2 YFSETQ. Trimming shortened V by 4 bases and J by 7 bases, and 11 bases separated the two germline ends. This CDR3 is built from 13 residues. The CDR3 bases are TGCGCCAGCAGCCTTTGGACTGTTGAAAAACTGTTTTTT. This encodes CASSLWTVEKLFF.

The chain joins TRBV27 to TRBJ1-2, with 9 bases fitting TRBD1. The CDR3 runs 15 residues. Germline CDR1 reads MNHEY; CDR2 reads SMNVEV (reference sequence). V dropped 3 bases and J dropped 0; count of bases not matched to a gene: 2. DNA for the CDR3: TGTGCCAGCAGTTTGGGACAGGGAGCTAACTATGGCTACACCTTC. Its translation is CASSLGQGANYGYTF.

The DNA of the CDR3 is TGTGCCAGTAGTATGTTAACAGGGAGCAATCAGCCCCAGCATTTT. Protein product: CASSMLTGSNQPQHF. The rearrangement links TRBV19 to TRBJ1-5, with TRBD1 as a possible D gene (6 bases). Germline V CDR1 and CDR2: LNHDA, SQIVND (reference sequence). This CDR3 is 15 amino acids long. The V and J ends lost 3 bases and 1 base respectively, with 10 bases between them.

In this sample, this clone turned up a few times. The chain recombines TRBV19 with TRBJ2-1; 10 nucleotides agree with TRBD1. Germline V gives CDR1 LNHDA, CDR2 SQIVND (reference sequence). The CDR3 is made up of 15 amino acids. Trimming at V came to 3 bases and at J to 7 bases, leaving 6 bases not matched to a gene. In nucleotides, the CDR3 is TGTGCCAGTAGTATTTCTAGGACAGGGGGGAATGAGCAGTTCTTC. It yields the protein CASSISRTGGNEQFF.

The chain couples TRBV2 to TRBJ2-1, with a possible D match to TRBD2 (6 bases). This CDR3 is built from 12 residues. The V end was cut by 6 bases, the J end by 10 bases, with 13 bases between. Germline V gene data show CDR1 as SNHLY and CDR2 as FYNNEI. In DNA form, the CDR3 reads TGTGCCAGCAGCGGGGGACGAGAAGAGCAGTTCTTC. Amino acids: CASSGGREEQFF.

The chain has TRBV27 and TRBJ2-3, with D perhaps matching TRBD1 (7 bases). With 7 bases removed from V and 0 bases from J, the gap between germline ends came to 17 bases. The CDR3 runs to 16 residues. From germline, CDR1 is MNHEY and CDR2 SMNVEV (reference sequence). The CDR3 loop is CASTGGGRFSTDTQYF. CDR3 in DNA: TGTGCCAGCACAGGGGGAGGACGGTTTAGCACAGATACGCAGTATTTT.

The rearrangement links TRBV6-5 to TRBJ1-2; no definite D call. V was shortened by 6 bases and J by 3 bases, with 14 bases between the two germline ends. The CDR3 consists of 14 residues. Germline assignment: CDR1 MNHEY and CDR2 SVGAGI. The CDR3 bases are TGTGCCAGCAGGGCCGACGGCGGGGACTATGGCTACACCTTC. Its protein is CASRADGGDYGYTF.

The chain uses TRBV5-6 and TRBJ2-7; 8 nucleotides line up with TRBD1. The CDR3 is 15 residues long. The germline CDR1 and CDR2 sequences are SGHDT and YYEEEE. Trimming cost V 4 bases and J 2 bases; bases outside gene matches: 8. In nucleotides, the CDR3 is TGTGCCAGCAGCCCCTACGACAGGGGAGCCTACGAGCAGTACTTC. This translates into CASSPYDRGAYEQYF.

The CDR3: CASSPERQGLEAFF. CDR3 nucleotides: TGCGCCAGCAGCCCCGAAAGGCAGGGTCTAGAGGCTTTCTTT. The gene calls are TRBV5-1 and TRBJ1-1, with D possibly being TRBD1 (5 bases). The V end was cut by 4 bases, the J end by 11 bases, with 21 bases between. CDR3 size: 14 residues. The germline gives CDR1 SGHRS, CDR2 YFSETQ.

This clone was seen a few times. The chain combines TRBV6-5 with TRBJ1-1; the D gene is possibly TRBD1 (6 bases). The CDR3 covers 16 residues. Per germline, CDR1 MNHEY and CDR2 SVGAGI. V dropped 1 base and J dropped 1 base, with 13 bases sitting between them. The CDR3 here is CASSYWGRASNTEAFF. CDR3 bases: TGTGCCAGCAGTTACTGGGGGCGGGCCTCGAACACTGAAGCTTTCTTT.

The chain carries TRBV11-2 and TRBJ1-3, with D perhaps matching TRBD1 (5 bases). Deletions cut 4 bases from V and 0 bases from J, with 7 bases between. CDR3 size: 14 residues. Germline V gene sequence: CDR1 SGHAT, CDR2 FQNNGV. CDR3 region: CASSSGISGNTIYF. The CDR3 DNA sequence: TGTGCCAGCAGCTCAGGGATCTCTGGAAACACCATATATTTT.

The CDR3 loop reads CASKGDMNSPLHF. The CDR3 region has the DNA TGTGCCAGCAAGGGGGACATGAACTCACCCCTCCACTTT. This sequence joins TRBV12-3 or TRBV12-4 and TRBJ1-6; perhaps TRBD1 as D (6 bases). This CDR3 has 13 amino acids. Deletions cut 7 bases from V and 10 bases from J, with 14 bases between.

The chain carries TRBV2 and TRBJ1-1, with D perhaps matching TRBD1 (6 bases). Trimming shortened V by 6 bases and J by 2 bases, and 10 bases separated the two germline ends. The CDR3 has 13 residues. From germline, CDR1 is SNHLY and CDR2 FYNNEI. The CDR3 nucleotides are TGTGCCAGCAGGCAGGGGCCCAACACTGAAGCTTTCTTT. It codes for CASRQGPNTEAFF.

DNA of the CDR3: TGTGCCAGCACCTCCCGGGGGGGGGCCACTGAAGCTTTCTTT. Translating gives CASTSRGGATEAFF. The chain is built from TRBV6-5 and TRBJ1-1, with a weak D call TRBD1 (6 bases). Deletions cut 7 bases from V and 4 bases from J, with 16 bases between. The V gene's germline CDR1 is MNHEY and CDR2 SVGAGI. This CDR3 is built from 14 residues.

Notes on this clone: The sample has other DNA sequences that encode this CDR3 too. V is TRBV27 and J is TRBJ1-2; D is unclear. This CDR3 region has 13 residues. The V end was cut by 2 bases, the J end by 5 bases, with 9 bases between. The germline V gene has CDR1 MNHEY and CDR2 SMNVEV (reference sequence). In nucleotides, the CDR3 is TGTGCCAGCAGTTTAGGGCAGGCTTATGGCTACACCTTC. It is translated as CASSLGQAYGYTF.

The rearrangement uses TRBV7-9 and TRBJ2-1; 9 bases agree with TRBD2. The CDR3 has 15 residues. J gave up 4 bases and V 4 bases, and 5 bases lay outside the gene matches. From germline, CDR1 is SEHNR and CDR2 FQNEAQ (reference sequence). CDR3 loop: CASSSLAGRYNEQFF. CDR3 DNA sequence: TGTGCCAGCAGCTCGCTAGCGGGAAGGTACAATGAGCAGTTCTTC. Complete variable domain (other parts from reference TRBV7-9 and TRBJ2-1): DTGVSQNPRHKITKRGQNVTFRCDPISEHNRLYWYRQTLGQGPEFLTYFQNEAQLEKSRLLSDRFSAERPKGSFSTLEIQRTEQGDSAMYLCASSSLAGRYNEQFFGPGTRLTVL.

J is TRBJ1-1 and V is TRBV5-1; D possibly corresponds to TRBD1 (5 bases). Germline CDR1 is SGHRS and CDR2 is YFSETQ. The CDR3 runs 14 residues. Between the trimmed V and J ends, which lost 4 bases and 3 bases, there was a span of 13 bases. The CDR3 sequence is CASSPQGVYTEAFF. Here the CDR3 DNA reads TGCGCCAGCAGCCCCCAGGGTGTGTACACTGAAGCTTTCTTT.

The V and J genes are TRBV5-1 and TRBJ1-6; 9 nucleotides align to TRBD1. Germline loops: CDR1 SGHRS, CDR2 YFSETQ. J was trimmed by 7 bases and V by 0 bases; bases with no gene match: 5. This CDR3 is built from 16 residues. CDR3 sequence: CASSLAIQGANSPLHF. CDR3 nucleotide sequence: TGCGCCAGCAGCTTGGCTATACAGGGGGCGAATTCACCCCTCCACTTT.

In regard to this clone: At one boundary the junction diverges from the germline segment, which might be a read error. The chain uses TRBV5-5 and TRBJ2-1; the D gene is possibly TRBD2 (7 bases). The CDR3 loop spans 12 amino acids. CDR1 is SGHKS, CDR2 YYEKEE, per germline (reference sequence). CDR3 sequence reads: CASSPVGGVGVF. In DNA form, the CDR3 reads TGTGCCAGCAGCCCTGTAGGGGGGGTTGGTGTCTTC. Supplemented by reference TRBV5-5 and TRBJ2-1, the full variable domain reads DAGVTQSPTHLIKTRGQQVTLRCSPISGHKSVSWYQQVLGQGPQFIFQYYEKEERGRGNFPDRFSARQFPNYSSELNVNALLLGDSALYLCASSPVGGVGVFGPGTRLTVL.

The chain is built from TRBV6-5 and TRBJ1-1, with TRBD1 as a possible D gene (5 bases). Germline V gene lookup returns CDR1 MNHEY and CDR2 SVGAGI. The ends were cut back, 4 bases at V and 1 base at J, with 10 bases in the middle. The CDR3 extends over 14 amino acids. Here the CDR3 DNA reads TGTGCCAGCAGTTCGCCGACAGCGAACACTGAAGCTTTCTTT. The encoded protein is CASSSPTANTEAFF.

V gene TRBV7-2 combines with J gene TRBJ1-3; D not resolved. Trimming cost V 2 bases and J 0 bases, with 8 bases left between them. The CDR3 runs to 15 residues. Germline CDR1 reads SGHTA; CDR2 reads FQGNSA. The CDR3 sequence: CASSLPRSSGNTIYF. DNA for the CDR3: TGTGCCAGCAGCTTACCTCGGAGCTCTGGAAACACCATATATTTT.

The chain has TRBV7-8 and TRBJ1-6; tentatively, D is TRBD1 (5 bases). CDR1 and CDR2 from the germline V gene are SGHVS and FQNEAQ. This CDR3 region has 12 residues. Between the trimmed V and J ends, which lost 4 bases and 10 bases, there was a span of 8 bases. The CDR3: CASSYTGSPLHF. In DNA form, the CDR3 reads TGTGCCAGCAGCTACACAGGATCACCCCTCCACTTT.

The chain couples TRBV6-5 to TRBJ1-2, with a weak D call TRBD1 (6 bases). The ends were cut back, 2 bases at V and 7 bases at J, with 14 bases in the middle. The CDR3 extends over 14 amino acids. Germline loops: CDR1 MNHEY, CDR2 SVGAGI. The CDR3 DNA is TGTGCCAGCAGTTACATAGGGGGAAGTCCTGGCTACACCTTC. This encodes CASSYIGGSPGYTF.

This chain links TRBV2 with TRBJ1-1; TRBD1 agrees at 8 bases. Trimming took 6 bases from V and 5 from J; bases not matched to a gene: 8. Per the germline V gene, CDR1 is SNHLY and CDR2 is FYNNEI. The CDR3 contains 14 residues. The CDR3 reads CASSLGQGSTEAFF. Written as DNA, the CDR3 is TGTGCCAGCAGCCTAGGACAGGGCTCAACTGAAGCTTTCTTT.

This clone appeared a few times. As DNA, the CDR3 is TGTGCCAGTTCAAGGGCTAGCGGGTACAATGAGCAGTTCTTC. It yields the protein CASSRASGYNEQFF. The V gene is TRBV9, the J gene TRBJ2-1, with TRBD2 identical over 8 bases. Germline V gene sequence: CDR1 SGDLS, CDR2 YYNGEE. The CDR3 sequence is 14 residues long. The J segment lost 4 bases and the V segment lost 8 bases, leaving 8 bases of the junction unmatched.

The rearrangement uses TRBV11-2 and TRBJ1-1; TRBD1 aligns across 10 bases. The CDR3 spans 13 residues. In germline, CDR1 is SGHAT, CDR2 FQNNGV. V dropped 4 bases and J dropped 11; count of bases not matched to a gene: 7. CDR3 nucleotides: TGTGCCAGCAGCTATTCCGGGACAGGGGTCGCTTTCTTT. It yields the protein CASSYSGTGVAFF.

V usage is TRBV2 and J usage is TRBJ2-1; unclear D gene. Trimming pared 5 bases from V and 3 bases from J, leaving 8 bases between. CDR1 and CDR2 (germline): SNHLY, FYNNEI. The CDR3 has 13 residues. The CDR3 loop is CASSLGFYNEQFF. In DNA form, the CDR3 reads TGTGCCAGCAGTCTAGGTTTCTACAATGAGCAGTTCTTC.

The chain links TRBV4-3 to TRBJ2-2, with D possibly matching TRBD2 (6 bases). CDR1 and CDR2 from the germline V gene are LGHNA and YSLEER. The CDR3 loop spans 19 amino acids. V was shortened by 3 bases and J by 1 base, with 21 bases between the two germline ends. The DNA of the CDR3 is TGCGCCAGCAGCCAGCGGGACGCCTCCTCGGATTGGAACACCGGGGAGCTGTTTTTT. Translated, it gives CASSQRDASSDWNTGELFF.